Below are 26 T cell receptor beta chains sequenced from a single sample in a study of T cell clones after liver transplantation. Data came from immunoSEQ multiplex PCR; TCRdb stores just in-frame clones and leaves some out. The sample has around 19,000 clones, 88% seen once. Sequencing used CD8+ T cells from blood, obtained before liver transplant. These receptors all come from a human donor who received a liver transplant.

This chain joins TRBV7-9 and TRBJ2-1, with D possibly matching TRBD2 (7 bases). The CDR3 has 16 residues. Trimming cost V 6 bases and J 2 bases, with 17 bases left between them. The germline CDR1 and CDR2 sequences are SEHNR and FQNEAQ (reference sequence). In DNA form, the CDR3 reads TGTGCCAGCAGAGGGGGGGCTAGCAGTCCCTACAATGAGCAGTTCTTC. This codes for CASRGGASSPYNEQFF. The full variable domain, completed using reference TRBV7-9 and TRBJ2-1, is DTGVSQNPRHKITKRGQNVTFRCDPISEHNRLYWYRQTLGQGPEFLTYFQNEAQLEKSRLLSDRFSAERPKGSFSTLEIQRTEQGDSAMYLCASRGGASSPYNEQFFGPGTRLTVL.

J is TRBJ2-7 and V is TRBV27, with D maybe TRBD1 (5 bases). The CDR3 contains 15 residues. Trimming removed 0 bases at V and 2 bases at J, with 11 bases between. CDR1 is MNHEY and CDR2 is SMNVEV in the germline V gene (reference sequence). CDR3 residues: CASSLSPGRAYEQYF. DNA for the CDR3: TGTGCCAGCAGTTTATCGCCAGGCAGGGCCTACGAGCAGTACTTC.

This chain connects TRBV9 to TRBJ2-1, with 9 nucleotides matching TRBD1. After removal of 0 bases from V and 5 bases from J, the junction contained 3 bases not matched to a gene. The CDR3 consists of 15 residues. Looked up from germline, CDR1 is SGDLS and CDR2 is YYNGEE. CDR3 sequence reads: CASSVAWDRDNEQFF. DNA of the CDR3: TGTGCCAGCAGCGTAGCCTGGGACAGGGACAATGAGCAGTTCTTC.

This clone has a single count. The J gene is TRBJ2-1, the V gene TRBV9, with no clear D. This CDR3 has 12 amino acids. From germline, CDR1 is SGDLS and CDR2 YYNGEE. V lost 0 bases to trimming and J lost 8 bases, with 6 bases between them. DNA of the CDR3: TGTGCCAGCAGCGTAGGCGGATATGAGCAGTTCTTC. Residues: CASSVGGYEQFF.

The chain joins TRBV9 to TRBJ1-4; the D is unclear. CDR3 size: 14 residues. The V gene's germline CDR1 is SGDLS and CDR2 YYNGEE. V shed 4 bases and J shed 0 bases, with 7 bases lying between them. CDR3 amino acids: CASSSHATNEKLFF. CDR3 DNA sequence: TGTGCCAGCAGCTCTCACGCAACTAATGAAAAACTGTTTTTT.

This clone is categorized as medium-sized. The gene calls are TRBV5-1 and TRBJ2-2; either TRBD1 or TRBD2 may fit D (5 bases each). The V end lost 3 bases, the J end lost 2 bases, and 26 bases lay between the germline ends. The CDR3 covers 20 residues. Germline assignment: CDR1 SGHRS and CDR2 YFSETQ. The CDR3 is CASSSLPLLRDRTNTGELFF. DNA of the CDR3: TGCGCCAGCAGCTCACTTCCCCTTTTACGGGACCGGACAAACACCGGGGAGCTGTTTTTT.

CDR3 nucleotides: TGTGCCAGCAGCACCCCAGGGGGCTATCTTGATGGCTACACCTTC. It codes for CASSTPGGYLDGYTF. The rearrangement joins TRBV7-9 to TRBJ1-2; 8 bases match TRBD1. V shed 5 bases, J shed 6 bases, and the junction held 11 bases outside the gene matches. The germline CDR1 and CDR2 sequences are SEHNR and FQNEAQ (reference sequence). The CDR3 spans 15 residues.

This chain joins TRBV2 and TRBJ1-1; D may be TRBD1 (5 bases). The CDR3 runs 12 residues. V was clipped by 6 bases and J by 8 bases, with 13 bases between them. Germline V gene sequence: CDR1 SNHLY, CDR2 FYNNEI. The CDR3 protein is CASRPGPSEAFF. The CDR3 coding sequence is TGTGCCAGCAGGCCGGGACCGTCCGAAGCTTTCTTT.

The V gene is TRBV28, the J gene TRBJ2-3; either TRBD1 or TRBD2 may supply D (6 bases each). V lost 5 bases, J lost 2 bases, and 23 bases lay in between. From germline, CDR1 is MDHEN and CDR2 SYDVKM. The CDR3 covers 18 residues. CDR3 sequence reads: CASSLISMGAGITDTQYF. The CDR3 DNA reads TGTGCCAGCAGTCTCATATCGATGGGGGCGGGAATCACAGATACGCAGTATTTT.

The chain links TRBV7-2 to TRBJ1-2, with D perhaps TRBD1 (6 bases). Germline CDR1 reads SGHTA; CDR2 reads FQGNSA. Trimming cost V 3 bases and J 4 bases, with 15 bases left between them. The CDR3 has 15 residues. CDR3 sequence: CASSFGGRFAYGYTF. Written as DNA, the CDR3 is TGTGCCAGCAGCTTCGGGGGGCGGTTCGCCTATGGCTACACCTTC.

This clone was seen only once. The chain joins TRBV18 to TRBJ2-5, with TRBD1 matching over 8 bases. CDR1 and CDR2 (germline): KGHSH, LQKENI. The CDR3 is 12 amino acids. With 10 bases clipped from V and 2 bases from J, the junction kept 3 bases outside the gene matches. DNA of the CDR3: TGTGCCACTGGGACAGGTCAAGAGACCCAGTACTTC. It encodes CATGTGQETQYF.

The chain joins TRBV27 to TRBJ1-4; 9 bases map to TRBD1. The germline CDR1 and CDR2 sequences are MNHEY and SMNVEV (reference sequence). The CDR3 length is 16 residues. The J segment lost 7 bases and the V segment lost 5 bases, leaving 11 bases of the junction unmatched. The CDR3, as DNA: TGTGCCAGCAGTCCCTTATACAGGGGGCGCACTGAAAAACTGTTTTTT. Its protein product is CASSPLYRGRTEKLFF.

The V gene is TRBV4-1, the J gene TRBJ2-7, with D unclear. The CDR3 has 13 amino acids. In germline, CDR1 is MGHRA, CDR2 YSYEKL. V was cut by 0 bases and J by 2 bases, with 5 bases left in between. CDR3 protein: CASSQDRAYEQYF. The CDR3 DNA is TGCGCCAGCAGCCAAGATCGAGCCTACGAGCAGTACTTC.

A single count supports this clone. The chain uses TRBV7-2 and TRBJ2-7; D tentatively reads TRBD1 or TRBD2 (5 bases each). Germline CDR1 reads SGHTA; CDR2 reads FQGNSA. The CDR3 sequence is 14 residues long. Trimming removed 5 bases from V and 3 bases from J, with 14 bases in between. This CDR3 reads CASSPGTVHYEQYF. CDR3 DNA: TGTGCCAGCAGCCCCGGGACCGTACACTACGAGCAGTACTTC.

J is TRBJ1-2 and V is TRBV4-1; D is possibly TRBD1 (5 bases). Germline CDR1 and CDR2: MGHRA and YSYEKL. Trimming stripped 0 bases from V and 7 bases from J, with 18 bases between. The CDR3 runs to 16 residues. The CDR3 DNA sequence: TGCGCCAGCAGCCAAGATTGGGGCAGGGAGGGTGCTGGCTACACCTTC. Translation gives CASSQDWGREGAGYTF.

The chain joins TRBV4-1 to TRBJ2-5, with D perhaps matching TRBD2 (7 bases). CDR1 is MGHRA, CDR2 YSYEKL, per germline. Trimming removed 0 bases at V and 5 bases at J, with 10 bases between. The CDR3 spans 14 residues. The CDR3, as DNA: TGCGCCAGCAGCCAAGAAGGGAGGGGGGAGACCCAGTACTTC. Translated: CASSQEGRGETQYF.

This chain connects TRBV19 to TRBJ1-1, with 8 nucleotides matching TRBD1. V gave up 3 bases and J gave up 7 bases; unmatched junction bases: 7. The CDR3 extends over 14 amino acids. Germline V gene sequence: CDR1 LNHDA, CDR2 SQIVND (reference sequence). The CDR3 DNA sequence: TGTGCCAGTAGTATCCAGGGGGCGCCTATTGAAGCTTTCTTT. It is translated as CASSIQGAPIEAFF.

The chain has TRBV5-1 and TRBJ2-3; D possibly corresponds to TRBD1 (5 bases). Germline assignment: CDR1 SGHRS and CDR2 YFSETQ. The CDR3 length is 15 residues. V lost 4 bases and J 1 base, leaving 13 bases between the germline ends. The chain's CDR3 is CASSPPSRGTDTQYF. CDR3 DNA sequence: TGCGCCAGCAGCCCCCCCTCCAGGGGCACAGATACGCAGTATTTT.

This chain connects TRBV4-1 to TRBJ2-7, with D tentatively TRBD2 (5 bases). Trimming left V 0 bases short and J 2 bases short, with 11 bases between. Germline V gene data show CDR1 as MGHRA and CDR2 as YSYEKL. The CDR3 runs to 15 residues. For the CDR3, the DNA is TGCGCCAGCAGCCAAGATCCGGGAACTACCTACGAGCAGTACTTC. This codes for CASSQDPGTTYEQYF.

The CDR3 nucleotides are TGTGCCAGCAGTGAGGGAGGACTAGCGGGGCCGTACAATGAGCAGTTCTTC. Translating gives CASSEGGLAGPYNEQFF. The chain links TRBV27 to TRBJ2-1, with 12 bases aligning to TRBD2. V was clipped by 5 bases and J by 4 bases; unmatched bases: 9. Germline V lookup: CDR1 MNHEY, CDR2 SMNVEV (reference sequence). The CDR3 runs to 17 residues.

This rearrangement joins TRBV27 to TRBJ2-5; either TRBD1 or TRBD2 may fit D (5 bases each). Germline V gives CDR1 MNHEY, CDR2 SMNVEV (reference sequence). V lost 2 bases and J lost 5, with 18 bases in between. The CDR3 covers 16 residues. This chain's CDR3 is CASSLLGAVSPETQYF. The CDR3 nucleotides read TGTGCCAGCAGTTTACTCGGGGCGGTCTCCCCGGAGACCCAGTACTTC.

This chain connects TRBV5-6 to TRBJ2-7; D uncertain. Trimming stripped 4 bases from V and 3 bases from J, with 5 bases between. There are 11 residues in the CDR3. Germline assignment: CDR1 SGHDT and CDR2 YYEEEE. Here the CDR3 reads CASSQFYEQYF. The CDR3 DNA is TGTGCCAGCAGCCAATTCTACGAGCAGTACTTC.

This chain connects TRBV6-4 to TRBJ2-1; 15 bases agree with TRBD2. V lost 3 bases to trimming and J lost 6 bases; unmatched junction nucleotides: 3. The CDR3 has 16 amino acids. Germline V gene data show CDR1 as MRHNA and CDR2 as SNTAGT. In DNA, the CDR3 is TGTGCCAGCAGTGAAGGGGGACTAGCGGGAGGCAATGAGCAGTTCTTC. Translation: CASSEGGLAGGNEQFF.

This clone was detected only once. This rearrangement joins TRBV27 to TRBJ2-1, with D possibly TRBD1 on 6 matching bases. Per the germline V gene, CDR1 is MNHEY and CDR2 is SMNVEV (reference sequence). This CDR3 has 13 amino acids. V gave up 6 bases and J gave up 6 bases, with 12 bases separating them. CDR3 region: CASRDRMVNEQFF. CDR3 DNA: TGTGCCAGCAGGGACAGAATGGTCAATGAGCAGTTCTTC.

The CDR3: CASSFSGAKNIQYF. In DNA form, the CDR3 reads TGTGCCAGCAGTTTCTCGGGGGCCAAAAACATTCAGTACTTC. The chain couples TRBV27 to TRBJ2-4; perhaps TRBD2 as D (5 bases). The V gene's germline CDR1 is MNHEY and CDR2 SMNVEV (reference sequence). Trimming removed 3 bases from V and 1 base from J, with 7 bases in between. There are 14 residues in the CDR3.

The CDR3: CASTPGPGNTIYF. The CDR3 DNA reads TGTGCCAGTACGCCGGGGCCGGGAAACACCATATATTTT. The chain carries TRBV19 and TRBJ1-3, with D possibly TRBD1 on 5 matching bases. Deletions cut 7 bases from V and 4 bases from J, with 11 bases between. Germline V lookup: CDR1 LNHDA, CDR2 SQIVND (reference sequence). This CDR3 is 13 amino acids long.